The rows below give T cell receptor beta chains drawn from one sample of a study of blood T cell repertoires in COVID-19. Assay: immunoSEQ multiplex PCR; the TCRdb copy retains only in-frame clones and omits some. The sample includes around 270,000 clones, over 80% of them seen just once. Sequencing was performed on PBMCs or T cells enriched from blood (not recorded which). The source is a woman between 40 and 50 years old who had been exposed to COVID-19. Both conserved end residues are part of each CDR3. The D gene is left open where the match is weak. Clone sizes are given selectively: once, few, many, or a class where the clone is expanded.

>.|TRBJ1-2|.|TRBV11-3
CASSHLRGARGYTF
TGTGCCAGCAGCCACCTTCGGGGGGCGAGGGGCTACACCTTC
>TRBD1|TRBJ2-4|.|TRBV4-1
CASSQAWTGSENIQYF
TGCGCCAGCAGCCAAGCATGGACAGGGTCCGAAAACATTCAGTACTTC
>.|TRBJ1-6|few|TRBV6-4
CASSDSIAGVGSPLHF
TGTGCCAGCAGTGACTCGATTGCAGGGGTGGGTTCACCCCTCCACTTT
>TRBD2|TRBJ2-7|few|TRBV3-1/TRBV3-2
CASSHSTLAVYEQYF
TGTGCCAGCAGCCACTCGACACTAGCGGTCTACGAGCAGTACTTC
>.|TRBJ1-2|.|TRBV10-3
CAISESSGRPGGYTF
TGTGCCATCAGTGAGTCGTCGGGCCGGCCGGGGGGCTACACCTTC
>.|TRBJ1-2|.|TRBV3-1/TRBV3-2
CASSHQQGSYTF
TGTGCCAGCAGCCACCAGCAGGGGTCCTACACCTTC
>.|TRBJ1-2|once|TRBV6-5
CASSYSIGQGYGYTF
TGTGCCAGCAGTTACTCAATTGGGCAGGGGTATGGCTACACCTTC
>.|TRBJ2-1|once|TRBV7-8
CASTRITGHRDEQFF
TGTGCCAGCACCCGAATCACAGGCCATAGGGATGAGCAGTTCTTC
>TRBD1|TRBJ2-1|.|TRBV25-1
CASSEYGTGINEQFF
TGTGCCAGCAGTGAATATGGGACAGGCATCAATGAGCAGTTCTTC
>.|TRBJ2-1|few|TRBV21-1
CASSNRTSGTLTYNEQFF
TGTGCCAGCAGCAATCGGACTAGCGGGACCCTAACCTACAATGAGCAGTTCTTC
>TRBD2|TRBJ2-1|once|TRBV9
CASSTRLAGSYNEQFF
TGTGCCAGCAGCACCCGACTAGCGGGTTCCTACAATGAGCAGTTCTTC
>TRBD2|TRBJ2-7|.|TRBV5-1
CASSLVLAGGHYEQYF
TGCGCCAGCAGCTTGGTTTTAGCGGGGGGCCACTACGAGCAGTACTTC
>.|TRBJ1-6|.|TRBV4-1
CASSQDLFGISSHNSPLHF
TGCGCCAGCAGCCAAGATCTTTTCGGGATAAGCTCCCATAATTCACCCCTCCACTTT
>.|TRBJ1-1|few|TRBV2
CASSLGLTNAEAFF
TGTGCCAGCAGTCTGGGACTGACTAACGCTGAAGCTTTCTTT
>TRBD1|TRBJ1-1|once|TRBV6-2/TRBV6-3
CASSSIGTENTEAFF
TGTGCCAGCAGCTCCATTGGGACAGAGAACACTGAAGCTTTCTTT
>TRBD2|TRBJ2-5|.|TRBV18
CASSPLPSSGKGETQYF
TGTGCCAGCTCGCCACTTCCTAGTAGCGGGAAAGGAGAGACCCAGTACTTC
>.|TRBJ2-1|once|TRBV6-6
CASSYGGNEQFF
TGTGCCAGCAGTTACGGAGGGAATGAGCAGTTCTTC
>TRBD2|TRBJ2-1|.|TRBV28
CASRADGGEQFF
TGTGCCAGCAGGGCGGACGGGGGGGAGCAGTTCTTC
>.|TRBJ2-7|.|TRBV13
CASSLSRLEQYF
TGTGCCAGCAGCTTAAGTCGACTAGAGCAGTACTTC
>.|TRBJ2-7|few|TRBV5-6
CASSLRRNSYEQYF
TGTGCCAGCAGCTTGCGCAGAAACTCCTACGAGCAGTACTTC
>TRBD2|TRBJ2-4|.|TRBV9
CASSVSSGYGGNIQYF
TGTGCCAGCAGCGTATCTAGCGGGTATGGGGGGAACATTCAGTACTTC
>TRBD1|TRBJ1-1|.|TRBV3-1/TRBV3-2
CASSQMTQGDSGTEAFF
TGTGCCAGCAGCCAAATGACCCAGGGGGATAGTGGTACTGAAGCTTTCTTT
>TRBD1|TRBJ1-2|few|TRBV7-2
CASSLGQGGRTKDYGYTF
TGTGCCAGCAGCTTGGGACAGGGCGGGAGGACGAAGGACTATGGCTACACCTTC
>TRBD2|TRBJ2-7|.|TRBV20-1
CSASKAGGYEQYF
TGCAGTGCTAGTAAAGCGGGGGGATACGAGCAGTACTTC
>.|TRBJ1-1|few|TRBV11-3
CASSSSGSRNTEAFF
TGTGCCAGCAGTTCGTCGGGGAGTAGGAACACTGAAGCTTTCTTT
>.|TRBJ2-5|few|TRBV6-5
CASRTSQGGQETQYF
TGTGCCAGCAGAACCTCACAGGGCGGCCAAGAGACCCAGTACTTC
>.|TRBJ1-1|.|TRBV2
CASRSDGLEAFF
TGTGCCAGCAGATCGGACGGACTTGAAGCTTTCTTT
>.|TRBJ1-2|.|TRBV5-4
CASSLAGRGDGYTF
TGTGCCAGCAGCTTGGCGGGCAGGGGTGATGGCTACACCTTC
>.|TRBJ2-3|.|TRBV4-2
CASSQDDPTGDTQYF
TGTGCCAGCAGCCAAGATGACCCTACAGGAGATACGCAGTATTTT
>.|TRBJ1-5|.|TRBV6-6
CASSPGGGLNQPQHF
TGTGCCAGCAGCCCGGGAGGGGGACTTAATCAGCCCCAGCATTTT
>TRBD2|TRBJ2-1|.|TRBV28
CASSLKTSGRASRNEQFF
TGTGCCAGCAGTTTAAAGACTAGCGGGAGGGCCAGTAGGAATGAGCAGTTCTTC